The next 26 T cell receptor beta chains were all read from a single sample in a study of blood T cell repertoires in COVID-19. Sequencing was performed with immunoSEQ multiplex PCR; in TCRdb, only in-frame clones are kept and a portion is missing. Counted here are about 100,000 clones, 85% to 90% occurring once; the ten biggest clones make up roughly 13%. Sequenced input: peripheral blood. These receptors all come from a human donor in a cohort sampled during active COVID-19.

Here the CDR3 DNA reads TGTGCCAGCAGCTCCTCCCCTGAAGCTTTCTTT. This sequence encodes CASSSSPEAFF. The chain has TRBV13 and TRBJ1-1; no reliable D call. The length of the CDR3 is 11 residues. The germline V gene has CDR1 PRHDT and CDR2 FYEKMQ (reference sequence). Trimming pared 4 bases from V and 6 bases from J, leaving 6 bases between.

The V and J genes are TRBV5-1 and TRBJ2-7; D is possibly TRBD1 (6 bases). Trimming took 5 bases from V and 5 from J, leaving 26 bases between them. CDR1 is SGHRS, CDR2 YFSETQ, per germline. This CDR3 spans 17 amino acids. This CDR3 is CASRQTGVGLTGNEQYF. In DNA, the CDR3 is TGCGCCAGCAGGCAAACTGGTGTGGGGCTGACAGGCAACGAGCAGTACTTC.

The chain couples TRBV10-3 to TRBJ1-2; D may be TRBD1 (5 bases). The germline V and J ends were trimmed by 5 bases and 2 bases, with 12 bases remaining between them. CDR1 and CDR2 from the germline V gene are ENHRY and SYGVKD. This CDR3 is 14 amino acids long. In nucleotides, the CDR3 is TGTGCCATCAGTAACCGGGACTCCAACTATGGCTACACCTTC. Residues: CAISNRDSNYGYTF.

The chain uses TRBV10-3 and TRBJ1-2; 8 nucleotides line up with TRBD1. The CDR3 covers 14 residues. The germline CDR1 and CDR2 sequences are ENHRY and SYGVKD. J was trimmed by 2 bases and V by 4 bases; bases with no gene match: 3. CDR3 residues: CAISAGGPNYGYTF. CDR3 sequence (DNA): TGTGCCATCAGTGCAGGGGGCCCAAACTATGGCTACACCTTC.

CDR3 protein: CSVSGGSSGANVLTF. CDR3 DNA: TGCAGCGTGAGCGGGGGGAGCTCTGGGGCCAACGTCCTGACTTTC. The chain uses TRBV29-1 and TRBJ2-6, with 9 bases matching TRBD2. The CDR3 length is 15 residues. Per the germline V gene, CDR1 is SQVTM and CDR2 is ANQGSEA. V lost 6 bases and J lost 0; bases outside the gene matches: 3. Full variable domain (outside the CDR3, taken from reference TRBV29-1 and TRBJ2-6): SAVISQKPSRDICQRGTSLTIQCQVDSQVTMMFWYRQQPGQSLTLIATANQGSEATYESGFVIDKFPISRPNLTFSTLTVSNMSPEDSSIYLCSVSGGSSGANVLTFGAGSRLTVL.

As regards this clone: This same CDR3 is encoded by further DNA sequences in the sample. The V call is TRBV9, the J call TRBJ2-1; TRBD2 might be the D (5 bases). The V end was cut by 3 bases, the J end by 0 bases, with 13 bases between. Germline V gene sequence: CDR1 SGDLS, CDR2 YYNGEE. The CDR3 spans 16 residues. CDR3 DNA: TGTGCCAGCAGCGCCCTTGGTGGGAGCTCCTACAATGAGCAGTTCTTC. Its protein product is CASSALGGSSYNEQFF.

V and J are TRBV5-1 and TRBJ1-6; 9 nucleotides line up with TRBD1. CDR1 SGHRS and CDR2 YFSETQ come from the germline V gene. This CDR3 has 16 amino acids. The J segment lost 9 bases and the V segment lost 5 bases, leaving 12 bases of the junction unmatched. The CDR3 region has the DNA TGCGCCAGCAGTCCCGACGCCGGGACAGGGACTTCACCCCTCCACTTT. This encodes CASSPDAGTGTSPLHF.

V is TRBV12-5 and J is TRBJ2-2; no clear D gene. The germline V gene encodes CDR1 LGHNT and CDR2 FRNRAP. Trimming left V 3 bases short and J 3 bases short, with 8 bases between. The length of the CDR3 is 14 residues. CDR3 DNA: TGTGCTAGTGGTTTACTCCTTGACACCGGGGAGCTGTTTTTT. Its translation is CASGLLLDTGELFF. Supplemented by reference TRBV12-5 and TRBJ2-2, the full variable domain reads DARVTQTPRHKVTEMGQEVTMRCQPILGHNTVFWYRQTMMQGLELLAYFRNRAPLDDSGMPKDRFSAEMPDATLATLKIQPSEPRDSAVYFCASGLLLDTGELFFGEGSRLTVL.

The chain couples TRBV4-3 to TRBJ1-4; D is undetermined. The CDR3 consists of 13 residues. From germline, CDR1 is LGHNA and CDR2 YSLEER. The V end was cut by 1 base, the J end by 7 bases, with 7 bases between. CDR3 in DNA: TGCGCCAGCAGCCAAGTGGGGAGTGAAAAACTGTTTTTT. The encoded protein is CASSQVGSEKLFF.

The rearrangement joins TRBV27 to TRBJ2-2, with D perhaps TRBD2 (6 bases). Germline CDR1 and CDR2: MNHEY and SMNVEV (reference sequence). This CDR3 is 16 amino acids long. V gave up 6 bases and J gave up 1 base, with 15 bases separating them. As DNA, the CDR3 is TGTGCCAGCAGATCTCACGGGACTGTGAACACCGGGGAGCTGTTTTTT. Residues: CASRSHGTVNTGELFF.

The V call is TRBV10-3, the J call TRBJ1-2; D is ambiguous. V lost 6 bases and J lost 3, with 8 bases in between. CDR3 length: 12 amino acids. CDR1 and CDR2 from the germline V gene are ENHRY and SYGVKD. The CDR3 region is CAIRPGDYGYTF. Here the CDR3 DNA reads TGTGCCATCAGACCGGGAGACTATGGCTACACCTTC.

The V call is TRBV4-1, the J call TRBJ1-2, with 7 positions matching TRBD1. Germline trimming cut 1 base from V and 5 bases from J; bases unmatched to any gene: 10. The CDR3 consists of 16 residues. Germline CDR1 and CDR2: MGHRA and YSYEKL. The CDR3, as DNA: TGCGCCAGCAGCCAAGGCACAGGGGTGGTTCGATATGGCTACACCTTC. It yields the protein CASSQGTGVVRYGYTF.

This clone was observed a few times. V usage is TRBV9 and J usage is TRBJ1-2; D gene uncertain. CDR1 is SGDLS, CDR2 YYNGEE, per germline. This CDR3 comprises 12 residues. V was cut by 5 bases and J by 8 bases, with 13 bases left in between. The CDR3 nucleotides read TGTGCCAGCAGTCGGCCCGGGGAAGGCTACACCTTC. Amino acids: CASSRPGEGYTF. Together with reference TRBV9 and TRBJ1-2, the CDR3 gives the full variable domain: DSGVTQTPKHLITATGQRVTLRCSPRSGDLSVYWYQQSLDQGLQFLIQYYNGEERAKGNILERFSAQQFPDLHSELNLSSLELGDSALYFCASSRPGEGYTFGSGTRLTVV.

This clone was seen a handful of times. The CDR3 here is CASRGQGSNQPQHF. CDR3 sequence (DNA): TGTGCCAGTAGAGGTCAGGGTAGCAATCAGCCCCAGCATTTT. The V call is TRBV19, the J call TRBJ1-5; D perhaps matches TRBD1 (5 bases). Germline values: CDR1 LNHDA, CDR2 SQIVND (reference sequence). The CDR3 consists of 14 residues. Trimming shortened V by 6 bases and J by 0 bases, and 9 bases separated the two germline ends.

This clone turned up a few times. This chain links TRBV19 with TRBJ1-1, with TRBD1 matching 7 bases. Germline CDR1 reads LNHDA; CDR2 reads SQIVND (reference sequence). The CDR3 has 15 residues. Trimming at V came to 3 bases and at J to 5 bases, leaving 9 bases not matched to a gene. The CDR3 sequence: CASSIPERGHTEAFF. Here the CDR3 DNA reads TGTGCCAGTAGTATCCCCGAGAGGGGGCATACTGAAGCTTTCTTT.

The V call is TRBV7-6, the J call TRBJ1-6; 7 bases fit TRBD1. The CDR3 is 16 amino acids. From germline, CDR1 is SGHVS and CDR2 FNYEAQ. Trimming cost V 5 bases and J 7 bases; bases outside gene matches: 11. The DNA of the CDR3 is TGTGCCAGCAGCCGTAGCCGGGACAGCCGAAATTCACCCCTCCACTTT. It is translated as CASSRSRDSRNSPLHF.

The rearrangement joins TRBV5-1 to TRBJ2-5; 15 bases agree with TRBD2. After removal of 4 bases from V and 1 base from J, the junction contained 2 bases not matched to a gene. Germline lookup yields CDR1 SGHRS and CDR2 YFSETQ. This CDR3 is 16 amino acids long. The CDR3 bases are TGCGCCAGCAGCGTGGGACTAGCGGGAGGCCAAGAGACCCAGTACTTC. Translated: CASSVGLAGGQETQYF. The variable domain in full, with the rest retrieved from reference TRBV5-1 and TRBJ2-5, is KAGVTQTPRYLIKTRGQQVTLSCSPISGHRSVSWYQQTPGQGLQFLFEYFSETQRNKGNFPGRFSGRQFSNSRSEMNVSTLELGDSALYLCASSVGLAGGQETQYFGPGTRLLVL.

The chain joins TRBV5-1 to TRBJ2-2, with 10 bases fitting TRBD2. The CDR3 is 17 residues long. Looked up from germline, CDR1 is SGHRS and CDR2 is YFSETQ. The ends lost 3 bases at V and 6 bases at J; junction bases unmatched: 11. The CDR3 region has the DNA TGCGCCAGCAGCTCCGGGCCTAGCGGGAGTGTAGCCGGGGAGCTGTTTTTT. Its protein product is CASSSGPSGSVAGELFF.

The rearrangement joins TRBV24-1 to TRBJ2-2; 11 bases line up with TRBD1. The CDR3 totals 15 residues. With V trimmed by 4 bases and J by 6 bases, 3 bases remained unmatched. Germline CDR1 is KGHDR and CDR2 is SFDVKD. The CDR3 sequence: CATSDRTGGSGELFF. The DNA for the CDR3 is TGTGCCACCAGTGACAGGACAGGGGGCTCCGGGGAGCTGTTTTTT.

This clone was observed a handful of times. The chain uses TRBV6-5 and TRBJ2-7, with D perhaps TRBD2 (6 bases). The length of the CDR3 is 14 residues. Trimming pared 2 bases from V and 3 bases from J, leaving 11 bases between. Germline V gene data show CDR1 as MNHEY and CDR2 as SVGAGI. CDR3 amino acids: CASSYQRANYEQYF. The CDR3 region has the DNA TGTGCCAGCAGTTACCAGCGGGCGAACTACGAGCAGTACTTC.

The V gene is TRBV19, the J gene TRBJ1-4, with a weak D call TRBD1 (6 bases). With 5 bases removed from V and 2 bases from J, the gap between germline ends came to 18 bases. Germline-derived CDR1 and CDR2 are LNHDA and SQIVND (reference sequence). The CDR3 contains 17 residues. The CDR3 reads CASSPGGNRGTNEKLFF. CDR3 sequence (DNA): TGTGCCAGTAGTCCGGGGGGCAACAGAGGCACTAATGAAAAACTGTTTTTT.

The chain is built from TRBV5-1 and TRBJ2-7, with 10 nucleotides matching TRBD2. Germline CDR1 is SGHRS and CDR2 is YFSETQ. Trimming at V came to 1 base and at J to 5 bases, leaving 3 bases not matched to a gene. CDR3 length: 14 residues. CDR3 sequence (DNA): TGCGCCAGCAGCTTGCAGCGGGGGGGCCACGAGCAGTACTTC. It specifies CASSLQRGGHEQYF.

The chain couples TRBV7-2 to TRBJ2-3; 8 positions match TRBD2. The CDR3 contains 16 residues. V lost 4 bases and J lost 6; bases outside the gene matches: 12. The germline V gene has CDR1 SGHTA and CDR2 FQGNSA. The CDR3 bases are TGTGCCAGCAGCTCGAGGGGACCGGGGGGGCCGGATACGCAGTATTTT. Its translation: CASSSRGPGGPDTQYF. The full variable domain, in which reference TRBV7-2 and TRBJ2-3 provide the parts outside the CDR3, is GAGVSQSPSNKVTEKGKDVELRCDPISGHTALYWYRQSLGQGLEFLIYFQGNSAPDKSGLPSDRFSAERTGGSVSTLTIQRTQQEDSAVYLCASSSRGPGGPDTQYFGPGTRLTVL.

DNA for the CDR3: TGTGCCAGCAGCTTGGTACGGGTGTCTGGAAACACCATATATTTT. Protein sequence: CASSLVRVSGNTIYF. The V and J genes are TRBV5-6 and TRBJ1-3; D is undetermined. The CDR3 covers 15 residues. With 0 bases removed from V and 1 base from J, the gap between germline ends came to 8 bases. Per germline, CDR1 SGHDT and CDR2 YYEEEE.

V gene TRBV27 combines with J gene TRBJ1-2; TRBD1 is a possible D gene (5 bases). The V end lost 4 bases, the J end lost 8 bases, and 20 bases lay between the germline ends. This CDR3 region has 15 residues. Germline V CDR1 and CDR2: MNHEY, SMNVEV (reference sequence). The CDR3, as DNA: TGTGCCAGCAGTTCCCCCGCGCAGGGAGGGGAAGGCTACACCTTC. This translates into CASSSPAQGGEGYTF.

The genes are TRBV5-1 and TRBJ1-2; D remains unclear. The ends were cut back, 4 bases at V and 8 bases at J, with 12 bases in the middle. In germline, CDR1 is SGHRS, CDR2 YFSETQ. CDR3 length equals 12 residues. CDR3 bases: TGCGCCAGCAGCACTTCGGAGGGAGGCTACACCTTC. Translating it yields CASSTSEGGYTF. The full variable domain, rest sourced from reference TRBV5-1 and TRBJ1-2, is KAGVTQTPRYLIKTRGQQVTLSCSPISGHRSVSWYQQTPGQGLQFLFEYFSETQRNKGNFPGRFSGRQFSNSRSEMNVSTLELGDSALYLCASSTSEGGYTFGSGTRLTVV.